This T cell receptor beta chain stems from a study of blood T cell repertoires in COVID-19. Study context: Sources were T cells, B-cell-depleted T cells, or PBMCs; the material itself was cDNA or gDNA.

The CDR3 totals 17 residues. Trimming left V 5 bases short and J 2 bases short, with 21 bases between. In germline, CDR1 is SEHNR, CDR2 FQNEAQ (reference sequence). In the original processing: Using reference gene primer amplification, nucleated cell counts were estimated. Generated by immunoSEQ multiplex PCR, the TCRdb table keeps only in-frame clones and is missing some. The D gene and trimming were derived from the DNA, and the V and J assignments and clone size from that table. The data contain under 200,000 clones, 74% of them seen just once; the ten biggest clones take up around 3%. V gene TRBV7-9 combines with J gene TRBJ1-2, with D perhaps matching TRBD1 (5 bases). Sequenced material: peripheral blood. The receptor comes from a woman of 80 years or more with acute or convalescent COVID-19. CDR3 amino acids: CASSISGAGGRNYGYTF. CDR3 in DNA: TGTGCCAGCAGCATTAGCGGGGCGGGCGGGAGAAACTATGGCTACACCTTC.